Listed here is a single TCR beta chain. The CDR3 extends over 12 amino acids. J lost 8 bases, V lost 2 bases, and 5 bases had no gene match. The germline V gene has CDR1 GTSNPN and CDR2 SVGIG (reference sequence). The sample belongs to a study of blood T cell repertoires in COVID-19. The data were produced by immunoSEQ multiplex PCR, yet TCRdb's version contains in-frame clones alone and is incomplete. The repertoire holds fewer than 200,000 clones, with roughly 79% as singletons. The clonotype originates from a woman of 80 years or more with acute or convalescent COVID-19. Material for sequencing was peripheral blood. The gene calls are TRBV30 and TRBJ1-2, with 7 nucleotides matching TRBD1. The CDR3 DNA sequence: TGTGCCTGGAGTACGACAGGGAAAGGCTACACCTTC. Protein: CAWSTTGKGYTF.